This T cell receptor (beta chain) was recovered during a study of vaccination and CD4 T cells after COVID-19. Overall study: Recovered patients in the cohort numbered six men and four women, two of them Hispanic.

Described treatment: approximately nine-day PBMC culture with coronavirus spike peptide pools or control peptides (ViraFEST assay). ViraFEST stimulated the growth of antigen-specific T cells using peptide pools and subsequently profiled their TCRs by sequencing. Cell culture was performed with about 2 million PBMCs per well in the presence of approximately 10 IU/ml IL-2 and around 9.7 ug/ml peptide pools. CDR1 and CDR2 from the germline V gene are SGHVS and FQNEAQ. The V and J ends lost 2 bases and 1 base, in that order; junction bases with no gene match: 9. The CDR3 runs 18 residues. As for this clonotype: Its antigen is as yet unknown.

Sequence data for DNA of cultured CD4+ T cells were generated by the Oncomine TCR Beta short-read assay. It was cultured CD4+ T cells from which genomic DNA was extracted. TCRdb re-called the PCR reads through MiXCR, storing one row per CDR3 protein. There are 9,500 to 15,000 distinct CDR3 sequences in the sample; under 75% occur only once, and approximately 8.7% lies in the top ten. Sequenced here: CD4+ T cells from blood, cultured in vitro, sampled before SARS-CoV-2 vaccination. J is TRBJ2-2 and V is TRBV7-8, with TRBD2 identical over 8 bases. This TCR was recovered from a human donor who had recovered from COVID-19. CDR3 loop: CASSLPLRLAGNTGELFF. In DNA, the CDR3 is TGTGCCAGCAGCTTACCCCTAAGGCTAGCGGGGAACACCGGGGAGCTGTTTTTT.